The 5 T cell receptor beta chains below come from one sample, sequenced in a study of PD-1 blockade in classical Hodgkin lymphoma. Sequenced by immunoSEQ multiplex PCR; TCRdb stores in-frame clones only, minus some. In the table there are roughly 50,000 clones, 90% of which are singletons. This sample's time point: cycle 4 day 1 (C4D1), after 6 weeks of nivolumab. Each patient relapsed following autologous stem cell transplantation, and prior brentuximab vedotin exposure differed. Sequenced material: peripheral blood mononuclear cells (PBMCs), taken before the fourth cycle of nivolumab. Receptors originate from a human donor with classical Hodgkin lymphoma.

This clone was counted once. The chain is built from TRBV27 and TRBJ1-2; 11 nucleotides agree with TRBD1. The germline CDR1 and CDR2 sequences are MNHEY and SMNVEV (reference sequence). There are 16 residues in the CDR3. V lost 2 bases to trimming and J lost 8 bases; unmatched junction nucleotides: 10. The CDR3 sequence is CASSLGQGALQRGYTF. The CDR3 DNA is TGTGCCAGCAGTTTAGGACAGGGGGCTCTTCAAAGAGGCTACACCTTC.

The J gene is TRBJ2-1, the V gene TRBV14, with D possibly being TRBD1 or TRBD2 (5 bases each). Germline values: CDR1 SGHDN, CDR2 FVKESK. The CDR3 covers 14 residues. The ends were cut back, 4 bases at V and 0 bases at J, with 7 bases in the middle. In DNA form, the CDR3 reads TGTGCCAGCAGCCGGGGGAGCTCCTACAATGAGCAGTTCTTC. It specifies CASSRGSSYNEQFF.

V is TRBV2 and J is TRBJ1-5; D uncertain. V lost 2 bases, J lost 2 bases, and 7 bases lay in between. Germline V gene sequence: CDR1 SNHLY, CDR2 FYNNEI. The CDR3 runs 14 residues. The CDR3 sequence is CASSEPYGNQPQHF. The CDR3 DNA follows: TGTGCCAGCAGTGAACCCTATGGCAATCAGCCCCAGCATTTT.

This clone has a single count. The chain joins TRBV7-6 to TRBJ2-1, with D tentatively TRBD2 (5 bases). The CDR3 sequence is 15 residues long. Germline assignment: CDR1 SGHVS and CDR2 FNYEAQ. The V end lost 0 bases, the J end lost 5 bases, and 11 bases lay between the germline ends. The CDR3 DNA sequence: TGTGCCAGCAGCTTAGCGCGAGGGCCTCACAATGAGCAGTTCTTC. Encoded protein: CASSLARGPHNEQFF.

CDR3 sequence (DNA): TGCAGCGTGGGGACGAGCTCCTACAATGAGCAGTTCTTC. As protein: CSVGTSSYNEQFF. The rearrangement uses TRBV29-1 and TRBJ2-1; possibly TRBD1 or TRBD2 for D (5 bases each). Trimming took off 6 bases at V and 0 bases at J, with 9 bases between the two ends. CDR1 SQVTM and CDR2 ANQGSEA come from the germline V gene. The CDR3 has 13 residues.